This T cell receptor (beta chain) was captured in a study of blood T cell repertoires in COVID-19. TCRdb's copy holds only in-frame clones and misses some; the assay was immunoSEQ multiplex PCR. The table has 300,000 to 450,000 clones, roughly 87% seen once. In its sample, this clone was seen a few times. An end of the junction does not agree with germline; a read error may underlie this. Germline lookup yields CDR1 MRHNA and CDR2 SNTAGT. This CDR3 has 11 amino acids. The sample consisted of PBMCs or T cells enriched from blood (not recorded which). The sequence was obtained from a woman in her 30s who had recovered from COVID-19. V is TRBV6-4 and J is TRBJ1-2; D gene unclear. The chain's CDR3 is CASSDPPKHNF. The CDR3 nucleotides read TGTGCCAGCAGTGACCCCCCCAAACATAACTTC.